These 14 T cell receptor beta chains originate from one sample sequenced in a study of patients and donors after allogeneic stem cell transplantation. MiXCR, applied by TCRdb to the RT-PCR reads, yields one record per CDR3 protein. The sample contains about 200,000 distinct CDR3 sequences, about 38% of which appear only once. Sequenced sample: blood, either unsorted or a sorted T cell fraction (not recorded which). The receptors were sampled from a human donor who was either an allogeneic HSCT recipient or a stem cell or donor lymphocyte infusion donor (not recorded which). It is not recorded whose cells these are; they may come from a transplant donor.

V usage is TRBV20-1 and J usage is TRBJ1-5, with a weak D call TRBD1 (5 bases). V dropped 3 bases and J dropped 7 bases, with 16 bases sitting between them. This CDR3 region has 14 residues. In germline, CDR1 is DFQATT, CDR2 SNEGSKA (reference sequence). CDR3 residues: CSARDYRRHQPQHF. The CDR3 DNA is TGCAGTGCTAGGGATTACAGGAGGCACCAGCCCCAGCATTTT.

The J gene is TRBJ2-5, the V gene TRBV12-3 or TRBV12-4; D is undetermined. This CDR3 is 12 amino acids long. V was shortened by 5 bases and J by 6 bases, with 10 bases between the two germline ends. The chain's CDR3 is CASSPDSKTQYF. The CDR3 DNA follows: TGTGCCAGCAGTCCTGACTCCAAGACCCAGTACTTC.

This rearrangement joins TRBV3-1 to TRBJ1-5; D is uncertain. This CDR3 has 17 amino acids. V lost 0 bases and J lost 0, with 12 bases in between. Germline V gene sequence: CDR1 LGHDT, CDR2 YNNKEL (reference sequence). This chain's CDR3 is CASSQDPPAVSNQPQHF. CDR3 nucleotides: TGTGCCAGCAGCCAAGATCCGCCGGCAGTTAGCAATCAGCCCCAGCATTTT.

The V gene is TRBV15, the J gene TRBJ2-7; TRBD1 aligns across 8 bases. V gave up 2 bases and J gave up 3 bases; unmatched junction bases: 9. The CDR3 sequence is 16 residues long. CDR1 is LNHNV and CDR2 is YYDKDF in the germline V gene (reference sequence). The CDR3 region is CATSRIIRTGNYEQYF. CDR3 nucleotide sequence: TGTGCCACCAGCAGAATTATCCGGACAGGGAACTACGAGCAGTACTTC.

This chain connects TRBV12-3 or TRBV12-4 to TRBJ1-1; 9 nucleotides agree with TRBD1. The V gene end was trimmed by 5 bases and the J gene end by 6 bases; junction bases not matched to a gene: 7. This CDR3 comprises 14 residues. CDR3 loop: CASSVQGAIAEAFF. The CDR3, as DNA: TGTGCCAGCAGTGTACAGGGGGCGATCGCTGAAGCTTTCTTT.

The chain recombines TRBV29-1 with TRBJ2-2; D uncertain. The V gene's germline CDR1 is SQVTM and CDR2 ANQGSEA. Between the trimmed V and J ends, which lost 7 bases and 8 bases, there was a span of 17 bases. The CDR3 extends over 13 amino acids. CDR3 bases: TGCAGCGGTATCTCAGGAACTGCGGGGGAGCTGTTTTTT. Protein product: CSGISGTAGELFF.

V is TRBV27 and J is TRBJ2-1, with 7 bases that match TRBD1. CDR1 and CDR2 from the germline V gene are MNHEY and SMNVEV (reference sequence). Germline trimming cut 5 bases from V and 0 bases from J; bases unmatched to any gene: 7. The length of the CDR3 is 16 residues. CDR3 bases: TGTGCCAGCAGTGCCGGGACAGACAGCTCCTACAATGAGCAGTTCTTC. Its translation: CASSAGTDSSYNEQFF.

This chain joins TRBV7-9 and TRBJ1-2; the D gene is possibly TRBD1 (6 bases). Germline lookup yields CDR1 SEHNR and CDR2 FQNEAQ (reference sequence). The CDR3 contains 14 residues. Between the trimmed V and J ends, which lost 3 bases and 7 bases, there was a span of 15 bases. This chain's CDR3 is CASSFIGGSSGYTF. CDR3 nucleotide sequence: TGTGCCAGCAGCTTTATAGGGGGATCAAGTGGCTACACCTTC. Using reference TRBV7-9 and TRBJ1-2 for the parts outside the CDR3, the full variable domain is DTGVSQNPRHKITKRGQNVTFRCDPISEHNRLYWYRQTLGQGPEFLTYFQNEAQLEKSRLLSDRFSAERPKGSFSTLEIQRTEQGDSAMYLCASSFIGGSSGYTFGSGTRLTVV.

The gene calls are TRBV7-2 and TRBJ1-6, with D uncertain. Per the germline V gene, CDR1 is SGHTA and CDR2 is FQGNSA. CDR3 length equals 15 residues. Trimming removed 7 bases from V and 6 bases from J, with 16 bases in between. The CDR3 nucleotides are TGTGCCAGCAAACGAAGGGATTGGGGTAATTCACCCCTCCACTTT. It encodes CASKRRDWGNSPLHF.

This clonotype was seen a handful of times. The chain joins TRBV3-1 to TRBJ1-1; D ambiguous. Trimming left V 3 bases short and J 5 bases short, with 7 bases between. The CDR3 extends over 12 amino acids. CDR1 and CDR2 from the germline V gene are LGHDT and YNNKEL (reference sequence). This CDR3 reads CASSQSGTEAFF. The CDR3 region has the DNA TGTGCCAGCAGCCAGAGCGGGACTGAAGCTTTCTTT.

This clonotype was seen a handful of times. The V gene is TRBV6-2 or TRBV6-3, the J gene TRBJ1-6, with 7 positions matching TRBD1. Germline V CDR1 and CDR2: MNHEY, SVGEGT. Trimming removed 2 bases from V and 9 bases from J; junction bases left unmatched: 10. The CDR3 totals 16 residues. The CDR3 loop is CASSYGVGGTASPLHF. The CDR3 bases are TGTGCCAGCAGTTACGGAGTTGGGGGGACAGCTTCACCCCTCCACTTT.

This clonotype occurred once. V and J are TRBV6-6 and TRBJ2-7, with TRBD1 matching 8 bases. The CDR3 has 16 residues. V lost 6 bases and J lost 0; bases outside the gene matches: 10. Germline loops: CDR1 MNHNY, CDR2 SVGAGI (reference sequence). The CDR3 nucleotides are TGTGCCAGCAGGGGGAACGTGGACAGGGCCTCCTACGAGCAGTACTTC. Its translation is CASRGNVDRASYEQYF.

The rearrangement joins TRBV7-9 to TRBJ2-3, with D hard to call. The germline V and J ends were trimmed by 0 bases and 2 bases, with 12 bases remaining between them. This CDR3 has 16 residues. CDR1 and CDR2 from the germline V gene are SEHNR and FQNEAQ (reference sequence). The CDR3, as DNA: TGTGCCAGCAGCTTAGCTCGGGCAGAATCCACAGATACGCAGTATTTT. Translated, it gives CASSLARAESTDTQYF.

This chain uses TRBV6-2 or TRBV6-3 with TRBJ2-7; D is unclear. V lost 6 bases, J lost 2 bases, and 11 bases lay in between. The CDR3 consists of 13 residues. Germline loops: CDR1 MNHEY, CDR2 SVGEGT. The DNA for the CDR3 is TGTGCCAGCAGCCGCCACAGCACCTACGAGCAGTACTTC. Translation gives CASSRHSTYEQYF.